The 24 T cell receptor beta chains in this list originate from one sample, sequenced in a study of T cells in Graves' hyperthyroidism and ophthalmopathy (dated by TCRdb to the late 2010s). Preparation of the library involved multiplex PCR. Sequenced using an Illumina HiSeq 2000. The TCR beta CDR3 regions were amplified from RNA transcripts. For the first round of RT-PCR on the TCR CDR3, the HTBI primer set was used together with the Qiagen OneStep RT-PCR kit. The public reads were run again by TCRdb, first through fastp at Q25 and then through MiXCR, and only productive beta chains were kept. Each entry is one CDR3 protein sequence, shown with its most common DNA and genes. The table for this sample lists approximately 620,000 distinct CDR3 sequences; approximately 14% of them were counted only once. 5% to 7% of the sample is taken by the ten largest. The sequenced sample was blood. These receptors came from a woman in her twenties or thirties with Graves' hyperthyroidism that later progressed to Graves' ophthalmopathy.

This clonotype was recorded many times. The CDR3 reads CASSKAGLAYEQYF. The CDR3, as DNA: TGTGCCAGCAGCAAAGCGGGATTGGCCTACGAGCAGTACTTC. The chain has TRBV12-3 or TRBV12-4 and TRBJ2-7; 7 nucleotides match TRBD2. The CDR3 is 14 amino acids. The junction had 7 bases not matched to a gene; V was cut back by 6 bases and J by 2 bases.

In this sample, this clonotype turned up once. As DNA, the CDR3 is TGCGCCAGCAGCCAAGATCACTCGGGAGCTTACGAGCAGTACTTC. This translates into CASSQDHSGAYEQYF. The V call is TRBV4-3, the J call TRBJ2-7, with D tentatively TRBD2 (6 bases). The CDR3 runs to 15 residues. V lost 0 bases and J lost 4, with 13 bases in between. CDR1 is LGHNA, CDR2 YSLEER, per germline.

In this sample, this clonotype turned up many times. The DNA for the CDR3 is TGTGCCTGGAGTGCGGGACTAGCGGGAAAACAAGAGACCCAGTACTTC. The encoded protein is CAWSAGLAGKQETQYF. The chain employs TRBV30 and TRBJ2-5, with 13 bases matching TRBD2. V was pared by 1 base and J by 2 bases, with 4 bases of the junction left unmatched. This CDR3 spans 16 amino acids. Germline CDR1 GTSNPN, CDR2 SVGIG (reference sequence). Complete variable domain (other parts from reference TRBV30 and TRBJ2-5): SQTIHQWPATLVQPVGSPLSLECTVEGTSNPNLYWYRQAAGRGLQLLFYSVGIGQISSEVPQNLSASRPQDRQFILSSKKLLLSDSGFYLCAWSAGLAGKQETQYFGPGTRLLVL.

Many counts were recorded for this clonotype. The chain combines TRBV19 with TRBJ1-5, with a weak D call TRBD1 (6 bases). V was clipped by 11 bases and J by 1 base, with 15 bases between them. Germline V gives CDR1 LNHDA, CDR2 SQIVND (reference sequence). The CDR3 sequence is 14 residues long. The CDR3 sequence: CASAQGNSNQPQHF. The CDR3 DNA follows: TGTGCCTCGGCACAGGGTAACAGCAATCAGCCCCAGCATTTT.

In its sample, this clonotype was seen a few times. The genes are TRBV20-1 and TRBJ1-5, with TRBD1 matching over 8 bases. The junction had 10 bases not matched to a gene; V was cut back by 3 bases and J by 0 bases. This CDR3 contains 17 residues. CDR1 is DFQATT and CDR2 is SNEGSKA in the germline V gene (reference sequence). The CDR3 DNA sequence: TGCAGTGCTAGTAGGCTCCGGGACAGGTTTAGCAATCAGCCCCAGCATTTT. This gives the protein CSASRLRDRFSNQPQHF.

This chain links TRBV20-1 with TRBJ1-3; a possible D gene is TRBD1 (6 bases). CDR3 size: 14 residues. Per the germline V gene, CDR1 is DFQATT and CDR2 is SNEGSKA (reference sequence). Trimming left V 5 bases short and J 0 bases short, with 11 bases between. The CDR3 sequence is CSAEGVSSGNTIYF. For the CDR3, the DNA is TGCAGTGCTGAGGGGGTTAGCTCTGGAAACACCATATATTTT.

This clonotype has ten or more counts. This chain uses TRBV12-3 or TRBV12-4 with TRBJ1-1, with TRBD1 as a possible D gene (6 bases). Trimming shortened V by 4 bases and J by 1 base, and 16 bases separated the two germline ends. This CDR3 region has 16 residues. The CDR3 nucleotides read TGTGCCAGCAGTTCCCCCGAAGACAGGTGGAACACTGAAGCTTTCTTT. It specifies CASSSPEDRWNTEAFF.

This clonotype was counted only a few times. The rearrangement joins TRBV2 to TRBJ2-7, with D possibly being TRBD2 (6 bases). V dropped 6 bases and J dropped 3 bases, with 12 bases sitting between them. The CDR3 contains 13 residues. Germline-derived CDR1 and CDR2 are SNHLY and FYNNEI. CDR3 DNA: TGTGCCAGCAGAAGACTAGAAAGCTACGAGCAGTACTTC. Its translation: CASRRLESYEQYF.

This clonotype was observed at least ten times. V and J are TRBV7-2 and TRBJ1-1, with D hard to call. Trimming took 1 base from V and 11 from J, leaving 29 bases between them. From germline, CDR1 is SGHTA and CDR2 FQGNSA. The CDR3 contains 18 residues. The CDR3 coding sequence is TGTGCCAGCAGCTTAGGCCCCTACGGGAACCCCCAAACCCTGAAGGCTTTCTTT. Translating gives CASSLGPYGNPQTLKAFF.

This clonotype was counted at least ten times. The J gene is TRBJ2-3, the V gene TRBV27; D possibly uses TRBD1 or TRBD2 (6 bases each). The ends were cut back, 1 base at V and 0 bases at J, with 14 bases in the middle. The germline CDR1 and CDR2 sequences are MNHEY and SMNVEV (reference sequence). This CDR3 is 17 amino acids long. The CDR3 reads CASSLLEPGASTDTQYF. DNA of the CDR3: TGTGCCAGCAGTTTATTGGAGCCGGGGGCCAGCACAGATACGCAGTATTTT.

This clonotype was counted a few times. The V and J genes are TRBV4-1 and TRBJ2-7; no definite D call. Germline loops: CDR1 MGHRA, CDR2 YSYEKL. This CDR3 spans 12 amino acids. Trimming shortened V by 2 bases and J by 4 bases, and 6 bases separated the two germline ends. CDR3 in DNA: TGCGCCAGCAGCCAAAGTCGGTACGAGCAGTACTTC. Translated: CASSQSRYEQYF.

In its sample, this clonotype was seen many times. For the CDR3, the DNA is TGTGCCAGCAGCTTAGCGACTAGCGGAGGCTACGAGCAGTACTTC. Protein product: CASSLATSGGYEQYF. The J gene is TRBJ2-7, the V gene TRBV11-2, with TRBD2 matching 9 bases. Germline V gene lookup returns CDR1 SGHAT and CDR2 FQNNGV. The length of the CDR3 is 15 residues. Trimming at V came to 1 base and at J to 3 bases, leaving 4 bases not matched to a gene.

The chain recombines TRBV29-1 with TRBJ2-1, with no clear D. The V end lost 4 bases, the J end lost 8 bases, and 15 bases lay between the germline ends. Looked up from germline, CDR1 is SQVTM and CDR2 is ANQGSEA. This CDR3 is built from 13 residues. CDR3 sequence reads: CSVVSRERDEQFF. In DNA, the CDR3 is TGCAGCGTTGTGTCTAGGGAAAGGGATGAGCAGTTCTTC.

This clonotype was picked up many times. This chain joins TRBV15 and TRBJ1-2; 8 positions match TRBD1. Germline CDR1 reads LNHNV; CDR2 reads YYDKDF (reference sequence). The junction had 5 bases not matched to a gene; V was cut back by 2 bases and J by 3 bases. The CDR3 is 15 amino acids. CDR3 sequence: CATSRPTGGDYGYTF. In DNA form, the CDR3 reads TGTGCCACCAGCAGACCTACAGGGGGAGACTATGGCTACACCTTC.

The chain's CDR3 is CSARVVGGHGELFF. CDR3 coding DNA: TGCAGTGCTAGAGTGGTTGGGGGTCACGGGGAGCTGTTTTTT. The chain combines TRBV20-1 with TRBJ2-2; D possibly matches TRBD1 or TRBD2 (5 bases each). Trimming stripped 1 base from V and 7 bases from J, with 13 bases between. The length of the CDR3 is 14 residues. The germline V gene encodes CDR1 DFQATT and CDR2 SNEGSKA (reference sequence).

This clonotype was observed at least ten times. The chain has TRBV2 and TRBJ2-1, with a tentative D call TRBD2 (6 bases). Looked up from germline, CDR1 is SNHLY and CDR2 is FYNNEI. The CDR3 runs 12 residues. Trimming took 11 bases from V and 10 from J, leaving 18 bases between them. For the CDR3, the DNA is TGTGCCCACTCCTCCGGGGGTGACGAGCAGTTCTTC. Translating it yields CAHSSGGDEQFF.

The sample holds many counts of this clonotype. The chain has TRBV19 and TRBJ2-1, with a weak D call TRBD2 (6 bases). CDR3 size: 15 residues. From germline, CDR1 is LNHDA and CDR2 SQIVND (reference sequence). Trimming took 5 bases from V and 10 from J, leaving 21 bases between them. The CDR3 DNA is TGTGCCAGTAGTGAGGGATTTTGGGGCGGGACCGAGCAGTTCTTC. This encodes CASSEGFWGGTEQFF.

In this sample, this clonotype turned up many times. This chain uses TRBV28 with TRBJ2-5, with 8 nucleotides matching TRBD2. The V gene end was trimmed by 10 bases and the J gene end by 14 bases; junction bases not matched to a gene: 15. Germline loops: CDR1 MDHEN, CDR2 SYDVKM. The CDR3 is 12 residues long. CDR3 residues: CATFTPGTSLYF. CDR3 nucleotides: TGTGCCACCTTTACCCCGGGGACTAGTCTTTACTTC.

CDR3 loop: CASSQTRDRGRTDTQYF. The CDR3 bases are TGTGCCAGCTCACAAACCCGGGACAGGGGCCGCACAGATACGCAGTATTTT. The chain is built from TRBV18 and TRBJ2-3, with TRBD1 matching over 10 bases. This CDR3 region has 17 residues. Germline assignment: CDR1 KGHSH and CDR2 LQKENI. The ends lost 4 bases at V and 1 base at J; junction bases unmatched: 8. Complete variable domain (other parts from reference TRBV18 and TRBJ2-3): NAGVMQNPRHLVRRRGQEARLRCSPMKGHSHVYWYRQLPEEGLKFMVYLQKENIIDESGMPKERFSAEFPKEGPSILRIQQVVRGDSAAYFCASSQTRDRGRTDTQYFGPGTRLTVL.

The gene calls are TRBV5-8 and TRBJ1-4, with D maybe TRBD1 (6 bases). Germline CDR1 reads SGHTS; CDR2 reads YDEGEE. The germline V and J ends were trimmed by 4 bases and 7 bases, with 14 bases remaining between them. The CDR3 loop spans 14 amino acids. The CDR3: CASSTGGGGEKLFF. In DNA, the CDR3 is TGTGCCAGCAGCACCGGAGGGGGTGGTGAAAAACTGTTTTTT. The full variable domain, rest sourced from reference TRBV5-8 and TRBJ1-4, is EAGVTQSPTHLIKTRGQQATLRCSPISGHTSVYWYQQALGLGLQFLLWYDEGEERNRGNFPPRFSGRQFPNYSSELNVNALELEDSALYLCASSTGGGGEKLFFGSGTQLSVL.

In its sample, this clonotype was seen many times. The genes are TRBV3-1 and TRBJ2-2, with a weak D call TRBD1 (5 bases). This CDR3 has 15 residues. The V gene lost 0 bases and the J gene lost 7 bases, with 12 bases spanning the gap. CDR1 and CDR2 (germline): LGHDT, YNNKEL (reference sequence). The CDR3 DNA sequence: TGTGCCAGCAGCCAAGATAGCAGGGCGGTCGGGGAGCTGTTTTTT. This translates into CASSQDSRAVGELFF.

The gene calls are TRBV7-9 and TRBJ2-7; D call uncertain. V was shortened by 2 bases and J by 0 bases, with 11 bases between the two germline ends. CDR3 length: 15 amino acids. CDR1 and CDR2 from the germline V gene are SEHNR and FQNEAQ (reference sequence). This CDR3 is CASSLMEDTSYEQYF. CDR3 in DNA: TGTGCCAGCAGCTTAATGGAAGACACCTCCTACGAGCAGTACTTC.

This clonotype was seen only a few times. The rearrangement joins TRBV20-1 to TRBJ1-4; TRBD1 aligns across 7 bases. The CDR3 length is 15 residues. V was pared by 0 bases and J by 7 bases, with 8 bases of the junction left unmatched. Germline V lookup: CDR1 DFQATT, CDR2 SNEGSKA (reference sequence). CDR3 DNA sequence: TGCAGTGCTAGAGATCGACAGGGAGGGGGTGAAAAACTGTTTTTT. Residues: CSARDRQGGGEKLFF.

The chain combines TRBV6-2 or TRBV6-3 with TRBJ2-3; D might be TRBD2 (5 bases). There are 15 residues in the CDR3. Germline CDR1 MNHEY, CDR2 SVGEGT. V was clipped by 5 bases and J by 3 bases, with 15 bases between them. CDR3 loop: CASSVAEGLTDTQYF. Written as DNA, the CDR3 is TGTGCCAGCAGTGTCGCCGAGGGTTTAACAGATACGCAGTATTTT.